What follows are 25 T cell receptor beta chains derived from one specimen sequenced in a study of naive and memory T cell subsets. Two oligonucleotides, mixed equimolar, formed the beta constant-region primer covering TRBC1 and TRBC2. One entry per CDR3 protein results from TCRdb running MiXCR on the UMI-ligation and nested PCR reads. The sample has 130,000 to 150,000 distinct CDR3 sequences; around 15% are singletons. Sequenced sample: naive CD4+ T cells from blood. These receptors all stem from a human donor in good health.

This clonotype was detected only a few times. This chain joins TRBV5-1 and TRBJ2-7; 9 bases align to TRBD1. This CDR3 is 15 amino acids long. CDR1 and CDR2 (germline): SGHRS, YFSETQ. Trimming took 0 bases from V and 3 from J; bases not matched to a gene: 4. The CDR3 coding sequence is TGCGCCAGCAGCTTGGCCGACAGGGGGTACTACGAGCAGTACTTC. Its protein is CASSLADRGYYEQYF.

V and J are TRBV14 and TRBJ1-1; D uncertain. The CDR3 extends over 16 amino acids. Germline CDR1 and CDR2: SGHDN and FVKESK. Trimming left V 3 bases short and J 1 base short, with 15 bases between. CDR3 loop: CASSQPTIARNTEAFF. The CDR3 region has the DNA TGTGCCAGCAGCCAGCCTACCATAGCCAGGAACACTGAAGCTTTCTTT.

In its sample, this clonotype was seen a few times. The chain has TRBV5-1 and TRBJ2-1; 10 positions agree with TRBD2. CDR3 size: 16 residues. Germline CDR1 reads SGHRS; CDR2 reads YFSETQ. V lost 2 bases to trimming and J lost 3 bases; unmatched junction nucleotides: 5. This CDR3 is CASSFTLAGNYNEQFF. The CDR3, as DNA: TGCGCCAGCAGCTTTACACTAGCGGGGAACTACAATGAGCAGTTCTTC. Filled out from reference TRBV5-1 and TRBJ2-1, the complete variable domain reads KAGVTQTPRYLIKTRGQQVTLSCSPISGHRSVSWYQQTPGQGLQFLFEYFSETQRNKGNFPGRFSGRQFSNSRSEMNVSTLELGDSALYLCASSFTLAGNYNEQFFGPGTRLTVL.

The chain joins TRBV2 to TRBJ2-2; D is ambiguous. The CDR3 loop spans 15 amino acids. Germline V CDR1 and CDR2: SNHLY, FYNNEI. V lost 4 bases, J lost 0 bases, and 9 bases lay in between. The CDR3 coding sequence is TGTGCCAGCAGTGTAGAATCAGCGAACACCGGGGAGCTGTTTTTT. It is translated as CASSVESANTGELFF.

This chain joins TRBV27 and TRBJ1-2; 8 bases are a match to TRBD1. Trimming at V came to 6 bases and at J to 3 bases, leaving 6 bases not matched to a gene. Germline CDR1 reads MNHEY; CDR2 reads SMNVEV (reference sequence). CDR3 length: 14 amino acids. The CDR3 reads CASRNAGGDYGYTF. The CDR3 nucleotides are TGTGCCAGCAGGAATGCAGGGGGCGACTATGGCTACACCTTC.

This clonotype appeared a few times. The CDR3 sequence is CASSRDRNYGYTF. CDR3 bases: TGCGCCAGCAGCCGAGACAGGAACTATGGCTACACCTTC. This rearrangement joins TRBV5-1 to TRBJ1-2; D may be TRBD1 (6 bases). Germline loops: CDR1 SGHRS, CDR2 YFSETQ. V was trimmed by 4 bases and J by 2 bases, leaving 9 bases between them. The CDR3 contains 13 residues.

This clonotype has more than one count but fewer than ten. The CDR3 region has the DNA TGTGCCACCACACTAGCGGGAGGTTCGGATACGCAGTATTTT. Translating gives CATTLAGGSDTQYF. The chain joins TRBV2 to TRBJ2-3; 12 nucleotides agree with TRBD2. This CDR3 comprises 14 residues. V was clipped by 10 bases and J by 6 bases; unmatched bases: 8. The germline V gene has CDR1 SNHLY and CDR2 FYNNEI.

Only a few counts were recorded for this clonotype. The chain uses TRBV30 and TRBJ2-7; 9 positions agree with TRBD2. CDR3 length equals 14 residues. CDR1 is GTSNPN and CDR2 is SVGIG in the germline V gene (reference sequence). V lost 7 bases, J lost 1 base, and 8 bases stayed unmatched. The CDR3 bases are TGTGCCTCCGAGGTGCGGGAGGGTTCCTACGAGCAGTACTTC. It is translated as CASEVREGSYEQYF.

In its sample, this clonotype was seen a few times. J is TRBJ2-1 and V is TRBV10-3, with TRBD2 identical over 8 bases. V gave up 5 bases and J gave up 3 bases; unmatched junction bases: 0. CDR3 length equals 13 residues. The V gene's germline CDR1 is ENHRY and CDR2 SYGVKD. In DNA, the CDR3 is TGTGCCATCAGTAGCGGGAGCTACAATGAGCAGTTCTTC. Translating gives CAISSGSYNEQFF.

This clonotype has just a few counts. This chain connects TRBV29-1 to TRBJ1-1, with D maybe TRBD1 (6 bases). Germline V gene data show CDR1 as SQVTM and CDR2 as ANQGSEA. The CDR3 covers 17 residues. The V and J ends lost 2 bases and 1 base respectively, with 20 bases between them. The CDR3 DNA sequence: TGCAGCGTTGAAAAGTGGTTGGGGGCCGACTCGAACACTGAAGCTTTCTTT. It translates to CSVEKWLGADSNTEAFF.

This clonotype was detected only a few times. The rearrangement links TRBV10-3 to TRBJ2-5; D not resolved. Germline assignment: CDR1 ENHRY and CDR2 SYGVKD. The CDR3 covers 11 residues. V lost 3 bases to trimming and J lost 4 bases, with 3 bases between them. The CDR3 nucleotides read TGTGCCATCAGTGAAGGAGAGACCCAGTACTTC. Its protein product is CAISEGETQYF.

The CDR3 loop is CASSVYLDNSYEQYF. The DNA of the CDR3 is TGTGCCAGCAGCGTATATCTAGATAACTCCTACGAGCAGTACTTC. The chain carries TRBV9 and TRBJ2-7; D gene uncertain. The CDR3 covers 15 residues. Trimming took 1 base from V and 0 from J, leaving 11 bases between them. Per the germline V gene, CDR1 is SGDLS and CDR2 is YYNGEE.

This clonotype occurred a few times. This rearrangement joins TRBV7-2 to TRBJ2-3, with 7 bases matching TRBD2. The V segment lost 0 bases and the J segment 2 bases; nucleotides outside the gene matches: 5. From germline, CDR1 is SGHTA and CDR2 FQGNSA. The length of the CDR3 is 16 residues. This CDR3 is CASSLAGTTITDTQYF. DNA for the CDR3: TGTGCCAGCAGCTTAGCAGGGACTACCATCACAGATACGCAGTATTTT.

The CDR3 coding sequence is TGTGCCAGCAGCTTAATTACGGGACCCCACACTGAAGCTTTCTTT. Its translation: CASSLITGPHTEAFF. V gene TRBV7-2 combines with J gene TRBJ1-1, with a weak D call TRBD1 (5 bases). Trimming pared 2 bases from V and 3 bases from J, leaving 13 bases between. This CDR3 spans 15 amino acids. Germline loops: CDR1 SGHTA, CDR2 FQGNSA.

The chain uses TRBV5-1 and TRBJ2-3; 7 nucleotides align to TRBD1. Germline V CDR1 and CDR2: SGHRS, YFSETQ. This CDR3 is built from 14 residues. The junction had 2 bases not matched to a gene; V was cut back by 4 bases and J by 0 bases. The CDR3 nucleotides are TGCGCCAGCAGCAGGGGACAGAGCACAGATACGCAGTATTTT. Translation gives CASSRGQSTDTQYF.

This clonotype showed up just a few times. V gene TRBV7-2 combines with J gene TRBJ2-3; 10 bases line up with TRBD1. The V gene's germline CDR1 is SGHTA and CDR2 FQGNSA. V lost 5 bases, J lost 4 bases, and 12 bases stayed unmatched. This CDR3 region has 17 residues. The CDR3: CASSRDRGRGRADTQYF. CDR3 nucleotides: TGTGCCAGCAGCCGGGACAGGGGACGCGGGAGAGCAGATACGCAGTATTTT.

The V and J genes are TRBV3-1 and TRBJ2-3, with D perhaps matching TRBD2 (6 bases). The CDR3 is 14 residues long. Trimming took 5 bases from V and 3 from J, leaving 12 bases between them. Germline CDR1 LGHDT, CDR2 YNNKEL (reference sequence). The CDR3 sequence: CASSLAASTDTQYF. CDR3 in DNA: TGTGCCAGCAGCTTAGCGGCCTCTACAGATACGCAGTATTTT.

This clonotype has only a few counts. The V call is TRBV10-3, the J call TRBJ2-6; 7 positions agree with TRBD2. The V gene's germline CDR1 is ENHRY and CDR2 SYGVKD. The CDR3 extends over 15 amino acids. V trimming: 8 bases; J trimming: 0 bases; junction bases outside the gene matches: 4. In DNA, the CDR3 is TGTGCCATCTGGGGGGGGATCTCTGGGGCCAACGTCCTGACTTTC. Residues: CAIWGGISGANVLTF.

In its sample, this clonotype was seen a few times. The chain is built from TRBV14 and TRBJ2-5; 12 bases fit TRBD2. The CDR3 is 17 amino acids. V lost 4 bases and J lost 1; bases outside the gene matches: 7. Germline assignment: CDR1 SGHDN and CDR2 FVKESK. CDR3 region: CASSPWTSGTIQETQYF. The CDR3 bases are TGTGCCAGCAGCCCATGGACTAGCGGGACGATCCAAGAGACCCAGTACTTC.

In its sample, this clonotype was seen a few times. The V gene is TRBV14, the J gene TRBJ2-2; the match to TRBD2 covers 9 bases. Germline values: CDR1 SGHDN, CDR2 FVKESK. The V and J ends lost 4 bases and 5 bases, in that order; junction bases with no gene match: 8. The length of the CDR3 is 16 residues. The CDR3 DNA reads as TGTGCCAGCAGCCCGTGGACTAGCGATAAGACCGGGGAGCTGTTTTTT. It is translated as CASSPWTSDKTGELFF.

The CDR3 loop is CSARKQSSYNEQFF. The CDR3 region has the DNA TGCAGTGCTAGAAAGCAGAGCTCCTACAATGAGCAGTTCTTC. This rearrangement joins TRBV20-1 to TRBJ2-1; D is unresolved. The germline V and J ends were trimmed by 2 bases and 0 bases, with 8 bases remaining between them. This CDR3 comprises 14 residues. The germline V gene encodes CDR1 DFQATT and CDR2 SNEGSKA (reference sequence).

The chain uses TRBV29-1 and TRBJ2-1; tentative D call: TRBD2 (6 bases). V lost 5 bases, J lost 7 bases, and 15 bases lay in between. Germline V gives CDR1 SQVTM, CDR2 ANQGSEA. CDR3 length equals 13 residues. CDR3 DNA sequence: TGCAGCGTTAGGTCGACTAGTGGTAATGAGCAGTTCTTC. This translates into CSVRSTSGNEQFF.

This chain connects TRBV10-3 to TRBJ1-3; possibly TRBD1 for D (5 bases). The CDR3 loop spans 13 amino acids. Germline values: CDR1 ENHRY, CDR2 SYGVKD. The V gene lost 8 bases and the J gene lost 2 bases, with 10 bases spanning the gap. The CDR3 sequence: CAIGGSAGNTIYF. CDR3 nucleotide sequence: TGTGCCATCGGGGGATCGGCTGGAAACACCATATATTTT.

This clonotype occurred a few times. The V gene is TRBV27, the J gene TRBJ2-1; TRBD2 aligns across 8 bases. Germline V gene data show CDR1 as MNHEY and CDR2 as SMNVEV (reference sequence). V shed 6 bases, J shed 7 bases, and the junction held 17 bases outside the gene matches. The CDR3 is 17 amino acids. The CDR3 loop reads CASSFGGSGELGNEQFF. For the CDR3, the DNA is TGTGCCAGCAGCTTCGGGGGTAGCGGGGAATTAGGGAATGAGCAGTTCTTC.

This clonotype was detected only a few times. CDR3 in DNA: TGTGCCAGCAGCCCGGACGTTGGGGCGGCGGTCCGGATTAGAGGCTACACCTTC. Its protein product is CASSPDVGAAVRIRGYTF. The chain uses TRBV12-3 or TRBV12-4 and TRBJ1-2; D might be TRBD1 (5 bases). V shed 6 bases and J shed 8 bases, with 31 bases lying between them. The CDR3 runs to 18 residues.